A selection of T cell receptor beta chains follows, all from one sample in a study of human T cells and chemical hapten exposure. Via MiXCR, TCRdb re-called the RACE reads, giving one row per CDR3 protein. Of 280,000 or so distinct CDR3 sequences listed, 7.7% are singletons. This specimen consisted of whole blood, obtained in connection with sensitization to the hapten diphenylcyclopropenone (DPC). Source of these receptors: a man between 18 and 35 years old with alopecia areata. Some clones in this sample may be carry-over from other donors' samples. The CDR3 runs from the conserved cysteine through the conserved F or W. The order of the fields is clone size, V gene, D gene, J gene, CDR3 DNA, CDR3 protein. D genes are given only for firm matches. Some rows mark clone size as missing; the rest say once, few, many or name a class of expanded clone.

>many|TRBV5-8|.|TRBJ1-2
TGTGCCAGCAGCCGATCAGCCGAAGAGACAGCTAACTATGGCTACACCTTC
CASSRSAEETANYGYTF
>many|TRBV7-2|TRBD1|TRBJ2-3
TGTGCCAGCAGCTTAGAAGGCAGGGGGCCAGATACGCAGTATTTT
CASSLEGRGPDTQYF
>.|TRBV2|TRBD2|TRBJ2-2
TGTGCCAGCAGTGAGAATGGACTAGTGAACGGGGAGCTGTTTTTT
CASSENGLVNGELFF
>.|TRBV19|.|TRBJ2-3
TGTGCCAGTAGTATAGCGAGGGTTGTCAACACAGATACGCAGTATTTT
CASSIARVVNTDTQYF
>few|TRBV3-1|.|TRBJ2-6
TGTGCCAGCAGCCAACAGGTGGCCGCCAACGTCCTGACTTTC
CASSQQVAANVLTF
>.|TRBV7-7|.|TRBJ2-1
TGTGCCAGCAGCCCCGAAGAGGGTAGGGAGCAGTTCTTC
CASSPEEGREQFF
>.|TRBV11-2|.|TRBJ1-1
TGTGCCAGCAGCTTAGAGCCCAGGGTGTACACTGAAGCTTTCTTT
CASSLEPRVYTEAFF
>few|TRBV18|TRBD1|TRBJ1-5
TGTGCCAGCTCACTGGACAGGGTCGGTCAGCCCCAGCATTTT
CASSLDRVGQPQHF
>few|TRBV3-1|.|TRBJ2-2
TGTGCCAGCAGCCAACGAACAACGAACACCGGGGAGCTGTTTTTT
CASSQRTTNTGELFF
>few|TRBV5-1|TRBD1|TRBJ2-7
TGCGCCAGCAGCGGACAGGGCCCACCCTACGAGCAGTACTTC
CASSGQGPPYEQYF
>.|TRBV9|.|TRBJ1-4
TGTGCCAGCAGCGACGGGAATGCTAATGAAAAACTGTTTTTT
CASSDGNANEKLFF
>few|TRBV3-1|TRBD1|TRBJ1-4
TGTGCCAGCAGCGTAACAGGGGGCTCGGATGAAAAACTGTTTTTT
CASSVTGGSDEKLFF
>.|TRBV24-1|.|TRBJ2-3
TGTGCCACCAGTGATTCCCCAGGAACAGATACGCAGTATTTT
CATSDSPGTDTQYF
>.|TRBV18|TRBD1|TRBJ2-7
TGTGCCAGCTCACCAAGGGGGACAGGCTACGAGCAGTACTTC
CASSPRGTGYEQYF
>many|TRBV4-3|.|TRBJ1-2
TGCGCCAGCAGCCAGTTCACCGGGGCCTCCGTTTGGGGCTACACCTTC
CASSQFTGASVWGYTF
>.|TRBV29-1|TRBD1|TRBJ2-5
TGCAGCGTCGTTCGACAGGGTTCACAAGAGACCCAGTACTTC
CSVVRQGSQETQYF
>few|TRBV20-1|TRBD1|TRBJ1-1
TGCAGTGCTAGATCTTCCTTTTGGTCCGGGACAGTCGATAAAGCTTTCTTT
CSARSSFWSGTVDKAFF
>.|TRBV5-1|TRBD1|TRBJ1-2
TGCGCCAGCAGCTTGAAAACCCCCGGACAGGGGGTCTTGGAAAACTATGGCTACACCTTC
CASSLKTPGQGVLENYGYTF
>.|TRBV10-3|.|TRBJ2-7
TGTGCCATCAGTGAATATAGTGCGCACGAGCAGTACTTC
CAISEYSAHEQYF
>.|TRBV6-2/TRBV6-3|.|TRBJ2-6
TGTGCCAGCAGCAACGACAGGTCTGGGGCCAACGTCCTGACTTTC
CASSNDRSGANVLTF
>.|TRBV19|.|TRBJ2-7
TGTGCCAGTAGTATAGACGACACCTACGAGCAGTACTTC
CASSIDDTYEQYF
>few|TRBV14|.|TRBJ1-5
TGTGCCAGCAGCCAAGATCGGGCCCAGCCCCAGCATTTT
CASSQDRAQPQHF
>many|TRBV7-9|.|TRBJ1-4
TGTGCCAGCAGCACCACCCCTGGGAGGAGCGAAAAACTGTTTTTT
CASSTTPGRSEKLFF
>few|TRBV4-1|.|TRBJ1-1
TGCGCCAGCAGCCAAGCACCCCGCCTTAAGGGGGACGCTTTCTTT
CASSQAPRLKGDAFF
>many|TRBV2|.|TRBJ2-1
TGTGCCAGCGGGTTTAATGAGCAGTTCTTC
CASGFNEQFF
>.|TRBV20-1|TRBD1|TRBJ1-6
TGCAGTGCAAGACAGGGGATTGATTCACCCCTCCACTTT
CSARQGIDSPLHF
>.|TRBV6-1|TRBD1|TRBJ1-1
TGTGCCAGCAGACGACAGGGAACGAACACTGAAGCTTTCTTT
CASRRQGTNTEAFF
>few|TRBV6-5|.|TRBJ1-2
TGTGCCAGCAGCCTACAGGGAGGCTATCGCTACACCTTC
CASSLQGGYRYTF
>once|TRBV29-1|TRBD1|TRBJ1-2
TGCAGCGCAGGGACAGACTATGGCTACACCTTC
CSAGTDYGYTF
>few|TRBV6-4|TRBD1|TRBJ2-2
TGTGCCAGCAGTCATACAGGGGGCACCGGGGAGCTGTTTTTT
CASSHTGGTGELFF
>many|TRBV7-2|.|TRBJ2-5
TGTGCCAGCAGACGGACCGCACCTATAGAGACCCAGTACTTC
CASRRTAPIETQYF
>few|TRBV7-2|TRBD1|TRBJ2-2
TGTGCCAGCAGCTTATTGGGGACAGTGAACACCGGGGAGCTGTTTTTT
CASSLLGTVNTGELFF
>few|TRBV6-2/TRBV6-3|TRBD2|TRBJ2-5
TGTGCCAGCAGTTCCCCCGCGGGACTAGCTTTCCAAGAGACCCAGTACTTC
CASSSPAGLAFQETQYF
>few|TRBV5-1|.|TRBJ2-1
TGCGCCAGCAGTAACCGCCCACTCATTCGCAATGAGCAGTTCTTC
CASSNRPLIRNEQFF
>many|TRBV20-1|.|TRBJ1-6
TGCAGTGCCAGTCCGGCAGGACTATCACCCCTCCACTTT
CSASPAGLSPLHF
>many|TRBV7-6|.|TRBJ2-7
TGTGCCAGCAGCTTAGCCTCCCTTGGACAGCAACGCCCGCGGGAGCAGTACTTC
CASSLASLGQQRPREQYF
>.|TRBV6-1|.|TRBJ2-7
TGTGCCAGCACCGGAATCCGGGACATTTCCTACGAGCAGTACTTC
CASTGIRDISYEQYF
>many|TRBV7-9|.|TRBJ1-1
TGTGCCAGCAGCCCGTCATTCGTGGGAACTGAAGCTTTCTTT
CASSPSFVGTEAFF
>few|TRBV12-3/TRBV12-4|.|TRBJ1-2
TGTGCCAGCAGTTTACAAAGGGAATCCCACTATGGCTACACCTTC
CASSLQRESHYGYTF
>.|TRBV6-2/TRBV6-3|.|TRBJ2-1
TGTGCCAGCAGTTACTCGACGTACAATGAGCAGTTCTTC
CASSYSTYNEQFF
>.|TRBV5-1|TRBD1|TRBJ2-7
TGCGCCAGCAGCTGGGGGACAGGGATTGGAGAGCAGTACTTC
CASSWGTGIGEQYF
>many|TRBV6-1|.|TRBJ1-2
TGTGCCAGCAGTGAAGATGGCGAGAGCATCTATGGCTACACCTTC
CASSEDGESIYGYTF
>.|TRBV12-3/TRBV12-4|.|TRBJ2-6
TGTGCCAGCAGTCCCCCCTTTGGGGCCAACGTCCTGACTTTC
CASSPPFGANVLTF
>many|TRBV9|.|TRBJ2-4
TGTGCCAGCAGCGTAGGACCGAAAGCCAAAAACATTCAGTACTTC
CASSVGPKAKNIQYF
>few|TRBV11-2|.|TRBJ1-1
TGTGCCAGCAGCTTAGATCGGAACACGAACACTGAAGCTTTCTTT
CASSLDRNTNTEAFF
>few|TRBV9|.|TRBJ2-2
TGTGCCAGCAGCGTGGACAGTTACACCGGGGAGCTGTTTTTT
CASSVDSYTGELFF
>.|TRBV7-2|.|TRBJ1-3
TGTGCCAGCAGCAGTACTGGCTCTGGAAACACCATATATTTT
CASSSTGSGNTIYF
>.|TRBV27|TRBD2|TRBJ2-3
TGTGCCAGCAGTCCATTAGCGGGGCTTACAGATACGCAGTATTTT
CASSPLAGLTDTQYF
>few|TRBV28|.|TRBJ2-1
TGTGCCAGCAGTCTCACATACAATGAGCAGTTCTTC
CASSLTYNEQFF
>.|TRBV5-1|.|TRBJ2-5
TGCGCCAGCAGCCTCCCTTCCAAAGAGACCCAGTACTTC
CASSLPSKETQYF
>many|TRBV18|.|TRBJ1-4
TGTGCCAGCTCACTTCAACAGGGAATGACTAATGAAAAACTGTTTTTT
CASSLQQGMTNEKLFF
>.|TRBV7-8|.|TRBJ1-4
TGTGCCAGCAGCCAAACGGACAGACCCAATGAAAAACTGTTTTTT
CASSQTDRPNEKLFF
>many|TRBV10-3|.|TRBJ1-1
TGTGCCATCAGTGAAATCGAGGGAGGGAACACTGAAGCTTTCTTT
CAISEIEGGNTEAFF
>many|TRBV20-1|TRBD1|TRBJ2-5
TGCAGTGCTGTGGACAGGGGGCAAGAGACCCAGTACTTC
CSAVDRGQETQYF
>few|TRBV24-1|.|TRBJ1-5
TGTGCCACCGGGGTGGGATCCCATCAGCCCCAGCATTTT
CATGVGSHQPQHF
>few|TRBV15|TRBD1|TRBJ2-1
TGTGCCACCAGCACACCGGGACAGGGACTCTCCTACAATGAGCAGTTCTTC
CATSTPGQGLSYNEQFF
>few|TRBV27|TRBD1|TRBJ1-5
TGTGCCAGCAGTACGACAGGGGCGTTCAATCAGCCCCAGCATTTT
CASSTTGAFNQPQHF
>few|TRBV28|.|TRBJ1-3
TGTGCCAGCAGTCTTGAAGCGGCGGGGGGAAACACCATATATTTT
CASSLEAAGGNTIYF